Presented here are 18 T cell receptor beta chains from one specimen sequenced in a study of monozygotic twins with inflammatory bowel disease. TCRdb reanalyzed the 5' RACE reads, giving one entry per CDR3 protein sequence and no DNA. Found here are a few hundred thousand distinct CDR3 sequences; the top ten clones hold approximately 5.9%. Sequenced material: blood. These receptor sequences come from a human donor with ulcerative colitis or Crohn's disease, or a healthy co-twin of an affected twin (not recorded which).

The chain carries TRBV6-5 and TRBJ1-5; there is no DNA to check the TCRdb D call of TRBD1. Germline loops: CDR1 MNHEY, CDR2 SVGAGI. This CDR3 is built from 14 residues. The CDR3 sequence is CASSSGQFGQPQHF.

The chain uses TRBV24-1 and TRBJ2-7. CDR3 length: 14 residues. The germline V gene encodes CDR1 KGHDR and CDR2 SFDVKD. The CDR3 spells CATLRTRVSYEQYF.

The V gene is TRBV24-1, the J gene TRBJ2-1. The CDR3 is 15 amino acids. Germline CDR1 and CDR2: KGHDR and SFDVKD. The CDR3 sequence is CATSDSTTLYNEQFF.

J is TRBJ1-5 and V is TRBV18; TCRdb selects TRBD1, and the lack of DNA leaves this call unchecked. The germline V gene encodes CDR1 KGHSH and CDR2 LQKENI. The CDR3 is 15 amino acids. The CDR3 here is CASSPAGTANQPQHF.

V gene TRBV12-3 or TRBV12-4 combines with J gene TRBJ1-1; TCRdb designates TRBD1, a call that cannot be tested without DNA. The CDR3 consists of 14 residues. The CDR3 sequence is CASSLGQTNTEAFF.

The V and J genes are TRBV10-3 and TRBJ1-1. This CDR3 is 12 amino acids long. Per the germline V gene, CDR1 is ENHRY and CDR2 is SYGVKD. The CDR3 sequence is CAIGTLNTEAFF.

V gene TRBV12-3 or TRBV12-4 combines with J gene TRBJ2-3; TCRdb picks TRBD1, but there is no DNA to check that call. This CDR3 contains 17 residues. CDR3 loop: CASSRDQAKLHTDTQYF.

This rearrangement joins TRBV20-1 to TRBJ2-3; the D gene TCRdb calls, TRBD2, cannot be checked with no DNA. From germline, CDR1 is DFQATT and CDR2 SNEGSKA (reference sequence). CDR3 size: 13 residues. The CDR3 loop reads CSPSAGGADTQYF.

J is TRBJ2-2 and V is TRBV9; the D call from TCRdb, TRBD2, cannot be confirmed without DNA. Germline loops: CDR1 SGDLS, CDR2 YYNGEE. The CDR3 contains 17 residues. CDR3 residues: CASSVSTSGANTGELFF. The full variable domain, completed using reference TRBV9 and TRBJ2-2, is DSGVTQTPKHLITATGQRVTLRCSPRSGDLSVYWYQQSLDQGLQFLIQYYNGEERAKGNILERFSAQQFPDLHSELNLSSLELGDSALYFCASSVSTSGANTGELFFGEGSRLTVL.

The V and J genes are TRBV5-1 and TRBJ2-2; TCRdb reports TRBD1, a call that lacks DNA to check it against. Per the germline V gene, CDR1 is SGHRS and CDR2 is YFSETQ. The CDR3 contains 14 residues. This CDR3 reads CASLDNANTGELFF.

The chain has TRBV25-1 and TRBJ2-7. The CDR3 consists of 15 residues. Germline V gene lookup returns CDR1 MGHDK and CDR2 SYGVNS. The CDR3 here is CASSEFAGMKNEQYF.

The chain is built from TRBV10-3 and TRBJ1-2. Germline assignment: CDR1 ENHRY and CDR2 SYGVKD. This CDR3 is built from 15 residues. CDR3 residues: CAISTSAGTFYGYTF.

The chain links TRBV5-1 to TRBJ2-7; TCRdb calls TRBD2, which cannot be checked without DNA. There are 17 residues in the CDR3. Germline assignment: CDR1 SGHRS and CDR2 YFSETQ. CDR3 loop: CASSLDRQGHSGRAYYF.

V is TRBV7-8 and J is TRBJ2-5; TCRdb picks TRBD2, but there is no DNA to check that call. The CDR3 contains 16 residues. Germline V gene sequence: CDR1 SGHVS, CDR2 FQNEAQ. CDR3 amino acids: CASSESSLGKVETQYF.

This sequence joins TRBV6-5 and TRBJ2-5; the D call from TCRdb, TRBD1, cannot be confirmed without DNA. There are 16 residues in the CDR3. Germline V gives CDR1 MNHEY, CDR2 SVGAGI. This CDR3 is CASSYSPDREKETQYF.

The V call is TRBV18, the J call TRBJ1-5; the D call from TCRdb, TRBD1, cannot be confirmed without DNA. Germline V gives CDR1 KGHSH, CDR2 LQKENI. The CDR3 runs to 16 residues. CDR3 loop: CASSPSGTGAVQPQHF.

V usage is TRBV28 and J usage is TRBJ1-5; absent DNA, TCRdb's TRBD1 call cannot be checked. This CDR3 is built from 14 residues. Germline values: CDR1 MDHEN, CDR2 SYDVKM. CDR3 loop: CASSLETGGQPQHF.

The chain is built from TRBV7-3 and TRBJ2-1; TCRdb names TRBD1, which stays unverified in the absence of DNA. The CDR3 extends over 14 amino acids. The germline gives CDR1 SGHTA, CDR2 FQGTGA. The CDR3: CASSFSNRADEQFF.